Shown below are 24 T cell receptor beta chains from a single sample sequenced in a study of OX40 agonist ivuxolimab in advanced cancers. Using immunoSEQ multiplex PCR, the repertoire was profiled, and TCRdb retains in-frame clones only, with some absent. This table has tens of thousands of clones, 89% appearing once. The sample consisted of CD4+ or CD8+ T cells sorted from blood, taken in a trial of the OX40 agonist ivuxolimab. The receptors shown here come from an adult with an advanced solid tumor such as melanoma, head and neck, liver or kidney cancer.

The chain is built from TRBV6-5 and TRBJ1-1, with 8 bases fitting TRBD1. Germline-derived CDR1 and CDR2 are MNHEY and SVGAGI. Trimming removed 7 bases from V and 1 base from J; junction bases left unmatched: 5. The CDR3 runs 14 residues. CDR3 loop: CASTVDRENTEAFF. Written as DNA, the CDR3 is TGTGCCAGCACCGTGGACAGGGAGAACACTGAAGCTTTCTTT.

J is TRBJ2-2 and V is TRBV27, with 8 bases matching TRBD2. V gave up 4 bases and J gave up 5 bases; unmatched junction bases: 9. The CDR3 consists of 16 residues. The germline V gene has CDR1 MNHEY and CDR2 SMNVEV (reference sequence). CDR3 DNA sequence: TGTGCCAGCAGTTATACGGGAGGGCCGAGGACCGGGGAGCTGTTTTTT. It translates to CASSYTGGPRTGELFF.

The chain combines TRBV18 with TRBJ2-1; no clear D. The CDR3 is 13 residues long. Germline V lookup: CDR1 KGHSH, CDR2 LQKENI. V was clipped by 0 bases and J by 8 bases, with 8 bases between them. The CDR3 protein is CASSPPVRDEQFF. In nucleotides, the CDR3 is TGTGCCAGCTCACCACCTGTTAGGGATGAGCAGTTCTTC.

The rearrangement uses TRBV28 and TRBJ1-1; D gene uncertain. From germline, CDR1 is MDHEN and CDR2 SYDVKM. V dropped 3 bases and J dropped 1 base, with 12 bases sitting between them. This CDR3 comprises 15 residues. The CDR3 DNA sequence: TGTGCCAGCAGTTTGGTAAACTACGGGAACACTGAAGCTTTCTTT. It yields the protein CASSLVNYGNTEAFF.

The chain couples TRBV7-3 to TRBJ1-1; the match to TRBD1 covers 8 bases. Trimming took 4 bases from V and 5 from J; bases not matched to a gene: 6. In germline, CDR1 is SGHTA, CDR2 FQGTGA. CDR3 length: 14 amino acids. For the CDR3, the DNA is TGTGCCAGCAGCTCCTACAGGGGGTCGACTGAAGCTTTCTTT. Amino acid sequence: CASSSYRGSTEAFF.

V and J are TRBV19 and TRBJ1-2, with unresolved D. From germline, CDR1 is LNHDA and CDR2 SQIVND (reference sequence). The CDR3 contains 13 residues. V shed 7 bases and J shed 4 bases, with 13 bases lying between them. The DNA of the CDR3 is TGTGCCAGTACCCCCATGGCTGGCTATGGCTACACCTTC. Protein: CASTPMAGYGYTF. Full variable domain (outside the CDR3, taken from reference TRBV19 and TRBJ1-2): DGGITQSPKYLFRKEGQNVTLSCEQNLNHDAMYWYRQDPGQGLRLIYYSQIVNDFQKGDIAEGYSVSREKKESFPLTVTSAQKNPTAFYLCASTPMAGYGYTFGSGTRLTVV.

The chain carries TRBV7-9 and TRBJ1-5; D is undetermined. V was clipped by 3 bases and J by 0 bases, with 6 bases between them. Looked up from germline, CDR1 is SEHNR and CDR2 is FQNEAQ (reference sequence). The length of the CDR3 is 14 residues. The CDR3 reads CASSFQDSNQPQHF. The DNA of the CDR3 is TGTGCCAGCAGCTTTCAGGATAGCAATCAGCCCCAGCATTTT.

Concerning this clone: The same CDR3 arises from other DNA sequences in this sample as well. This chain joins TRBV5-1 and TRBJ2-2; D unclear. Trimming shortened V by 4 bases and J by 1 base, and 2 bases separated the two germline ends. CDR3 length: 12 residues. Germline V gene sequence: CDR1 SGHRS, CDR2 YFSETQ. This CDR3 is CASSLNTGELFF. DNA of the CDR3: TGCGCCAGCAGCCTGAACACCGGGGAGCTGTTTTTT.

The rearrangement joins TRBV9 to TRBJ2-7; perhaps TRBD2 as D (6 bases). Germline CDR1 reads SGDLS; CDR2 reads YYNGEE. CDR3 size: 10 residues. Written as DNA, the CDR3 is TGTGCGGCGGGATTTCACGAGCAGTACTTC. It yields the protein CAAGFHEQYF.

The rearrangement joins TRBV27 to TRBJ2-3, with D possibly matching TRBD1 (6 bases). CDR3 length: 13 amino acids. In germline, CDR1 is MNHEY, CDR2 SMNVEV (reference sequence). V lost 7 bases to trimming and J lost 1 base, with 9 bases between them. Written as DNA, the CDR3 is TGTGCCAGCATAAAGGGGGGCACAGATACGCAGTATTTT. It codes for CASIKGGTDTQYF.

CDR3 residues: CASSASYLAYEQYF. CDR3 DNA: TGTGCCAGCAGCGCGAGTTATCTGGCGTACGAGCAGTACTTC. The V gene is TRBV6-1, the J gene TRBJ2-7; no firm D call. The germline gives CDR1 MNHNS, CDR2 SASEGT. There are 14 residues in the CDR3. V was clipped by 6 bases and J by 4 bases, with 16 bases between them.

The chain uses TRBV4-1 and TRBJ1-1; D possibly corresponds to TRBD1 (5 bases). The V end lost 3 bases, the J end lost 3 bases, and 17 bases lay between the germline ends. Germline V lookup: CDR1 MGHRA, CDR2 YSYEKL. This CDR3 is built from 16 residues. The CDR3 nucleotides read TGCGCCAGCAGCCATGGGCCGGGACGAAAGGACACTGAAGCTTTCTTT. Protein: CASSHGPGRKDTEAFF.

This clone occurred a few times. The chain carries TRBV5-4 and TRBJ1-4; D is unclear. The germline gives CDR1 SGHNT, CDR2 YYREEE (reference sequence). The ends were cut back, 2 bases at V and 0 bases at J, with 8 bases in the middle. The CDR3 consists of 15 residues. The CDR3 region is CASSFTPATNEKLFF. The CDR3 nucleotides are TGTGCCAGCAGCTTTACACCTGCAACTAATGAAAAACTGTTTTTT.

The chain combines TRBV28 with TRBJ2-7; D may be TRBD2 (6 bases). The CDR3 is 14 amino acids. CDR1 MDHEN and CDR2 SYDVKM come from the germline V gene. Trimming cost V 4 bases and J 0 bases, with 10 bases left between them. As DNA, the CDR3 is TGTGCCAGCAGTTCAGGACTAATCTCCTACGAGCAGTACTTC. This sequence encodes CASSSGLISYEQYF.

The chain combines TRBV18 with TRBJ2-7; a possible D gene is TRBD1 (5 bases). This CDR3 region has 16 residues. CDR1 is KGHSH, CDR2 LQKENI, per germline. Trimming shortened V by 2 bases and J by 4 bases, and 18 bases separated the two germline ends. The CDR3 spells CASSPTTGSAGYEQYF. In nucleotides, the CDR3 is TGTGCCAGCTCACCAACCACAGGTTCGGCTGGATACGAGCAGTACTTC.

As regards this clone: This CDR3 is also generated by other DNA sequences in the sample. The chain carries TRBV18 and TRBJ2-5, with 12 bases that match TRBD2. J was trimmed by 3 bases and V by 6 bases; bases with no gene match: 5. This CDR3 comprises 15 residues. Germline CDR1 KGHSH, CDR2 LQKENI. The DNA for the CDR3 is TGTGCCAGCTCGCCGCGACTAGCGGGAGAAGAGACCCAGTACTTC. This sequence encodes CASSPRLAGEETQYF.

Regarding this clone: One junction end does not reproduce the germline sequence, and a read error may be involved. The same CDR3 also results from other DNA sequences found in this sample. The V gene is TRBV19, the J gene TRBJ2-7, with a possible D match to TRBD1 (6 bases). The CDR3 consists of 13 residues. Germline loops: CDR1 LNHDA, CDR2 SQIVND (reference sequence). For the CDR3, the DNA is TGTGCCAGCAGTATCAGGGGCGAGAACGAGCAGTACTTC. Translating gives CASSIRGENEQYF.

CDR3 amino acids: CASATQETQYF. The CDR3 coding sequence is TGTGCCAGCGCTACCCAAGAGACCCAGTACTTC. The chain carries TRBV18 and TRBJ2-5; no definite D call. In germline, CDR1 is KGHSH, CDR2 LQKENI. This CDR3 spans 11 amino acids. V was pared by 8 bases and J by 1 base, with 5 bases between.

The chain uses TRBV2 and TRBJ1-1; tentatively, D is TRBD1 (5 bases). The CDR3 covers 14 residues. Trimming cost V 6 bases and J 1 base, with 12 bases left between them. Germline-derived CDR1 and CDR2 are SNHLY and FYNNEI. DNA for the CDR3: TGTGCCAGCAGGGAGGACAACCCGAACACTGAAGCTTTCTTT. Translated, it gives CASREDNPNTEAFF.

V and J are TRBV6-1 and TRBJ2-1; 7 bases map to TRBD1. Germline trimming cut 5 bases from V and 3 bases from J; bases unmatched to any gene: 1. In germline, CDR1 is MNHNS, CDR2 SASEGT. The CDR3 loop spans 13 amino acids. The CDR3 protein is CASSWTGYNEQFF. CDR3 nucleotide sequence: TGTGCCAGCAGTTGGACAGGCTACAATGAGCAGTTCTTC.

The chain carries TRBV4-1 and TRBJ2-7; D unclear. This CDR3 has 14 amino acids. CDR1 is MGHRA, CDR2 YSYEKL, per germline. The V end lost 0 bases, the J end lost 5 bases, and 11 bases lay between the germline ends. CDR3 amino acids: CASSQDFIANEQYF. DNA of the CDR3: TGCGCCAGCAGCCAAGATTTTATAGCCAACGAGCAGTACTTC.

The chain combines TRBV29-1 with TRBJ1-1; D is perhaps TRBD1 (5 bases). Germline V gives CDR1 SQVTM, CDR2 ANQGSEA. The CDR3 runs to 12 residues. With 6 bases removed from V and 2 bases from J, the gap between germline ends came to 10 bases. This CDR3 reads CSVQVFNTEAFF. For the CDR3, the DNA is TGCAGCGTACAGGTCTTCAACACTGAAGCTTTCTTT.

The chain links TRBV5-1 to TRBJ2-1; 8 positions match TRBD1. Germline CDR1 reads SGHRS; CDR2 reads YFSETQ. J was trimmed by 9 bases and V by 3 bases; bases with no gene match: 11. This CDR3 is built from 15 residues. CDR3 sequence reads: CASSSQGVASIEQFF. In DNA, the CDR3 is TGCGCCAGCAGCTCACAGGGGGTCGCTAGCATTGAGCAGTTCTTC.

This rearrangement joins TRBV5-6 to TRBJ2-1; a weak D match, TRBD2 (5 bases). The CDR3 totals 15 residues. The germline V and J ends were trimmed by 4 bases and 0 bases, with 11 bases remaining between them. Germline V CDR1 and CDR2: SGHDT, YYEEEE. CDR3 nucleotides: TGTGCCAGCAGCCGAGAGCGGAGCTCCTACAATGAGCAGTTCTTC. Amino acids: CASSRERSSYNEQFF.